This entry lists 13 T cell receptor beta chains sequenced from one sample in a study of T cell responses to AZD1222 COVID-19 vaccine. TCRdb's table, derived via immunoSEQ multiplex PCR, lists solely in-frame clones and lacks some. The sample includes about 150,000 clones, more than 75% of them seen just once. Sequencing used peripheral blood, obtained 28 days after the second AZD1222 dose. The origin of the receptors is an adult who received the AZD1222 COVID-19 vaccine.

This chain links TRBV3-1 (or the pseudogene TRBV3-2) with TRBJ1-2, with D hard to call. This CDR3 region has 14 residues. With 0 bases removed from V and 1 base from J, the gap between germline ends came to 6 bases. In germline, CDR1 is LGHDT, CDR2 YNNKEL (reference sequence). CDR3 nucleotides: TGTGCCAGCAGCCAAGAGTCAGTTAACTATGGCTACACCTTC. Translating gives CASSQESVNYGYTF.

The chain combines TRBV18 with TRBJ2-2; D might be TRBD1 (6 bases). This CDR3 has 17 amino acids. The ends were cut back, 3 bases at V and 5 bases at J, with 19 bases in the middle. Germline CDR1 is KGHSH and CDR2 is LQKENI. CDR3 sequence (DNA): TGTGCCAGCTCACCTGGTTCCAGGACAGATAATACCGGGGAGCTGTTTTTT. Its translation is CASSPGSRTDNTGELFF.

V gene TRBV6-2 or TRBV6-3 combines with J gene TRBJ2-5; D might be TRBD1 (6 bases). V shed 3 bases and J shed 11 bases, with 16 bases lying between them. Germline values: CDR1 MNHEY, CDR2 SVGEGT. The CDR3 consists of 13 residues. The chain's CDR3 is CASSYAGTPLQYF. The CDR3 region has the DNA TGTGCCAGCAGTTATGCCGGGACACCGCTTCAGTACTTC.

This clone was recorded once. The V call is TRBV7-2, the J call TRBJ1-5; the D is unclear. V was cut by 7 bases and J by 2 bases, with 12 bases left in between. This CDR3 contains 14 residues. Germline V gene data show CDR1 as SGHTA and CDR2 as FQGNSA. This CDR3 is CASTSAWGNQPQHF. As DNA, the CDR3 is TGTGCCAGCACCTCCGCTTGGGGCAATCAGCCCCAGCATTTT.

V and J are TRBV5-1 and TRBJ1-2, with D perhaps TRBD1 (5 bases). Germline V gene data show CDR1 as SGHRS and CDR2 as YFSETQ. V lost 0 bases and J lost 6, with 9 bases in between. The CDR3 consists of 13 residues. The DNA for the CDR3 is TGCGCCAGCAGCTTGGTTGGGACTGATGGCTACACCTTC. Encoded protein: CASSLVGTDGYTF.

The chain joins TRBV5-1 to TRBJ1-1, with 10 bases that match TRBD1. The CDR3 loop spans 16 amino acids. V trimming: 6 bases; J trimming: 5 bases; junction bases outside the gene matches: 13. Per germline, CDR1 SGHRS and CDR2 YFSETQ. CDR3 sequence reads: CASMATGGLPGTEAFF. CDR3 DNA sequence: TGCGCCAGCATGGCGACAGGGGGCCTCCCGGGAACTGAAGCTTTCTTT.

This chain joins TRBV21-1 and TRBJ1-1. TRBV21-1 is listed as a pseudogene. The CDR3 has 13 residues. The CDR3 nucleotides read TGTGCCAGCACCATAAAGGAGAACACTGAAGCTTTCTTT. Its translation is CASTIKENTEAFF.

The V and J genes are TRBV6-1 and TRBJ2-3; D remains unclear. The CDR3 extends over 11 amino acids. V dropped 0 bases and J dropped 5 bases, with 0 bases sitting between them. Germline CDR1 MNHNS, CDR2 SASEGT. The chain's CDR3 is CASSEADTQYF. In nucleotides, the CDR3 is TGTGCCAGCAGTGAAGCAGATACGCAGTATTTT.

The chain carries TRBV2 and TRBJ2-7; D remains unclear. The V and J ends lost 0 bases and 5 bases respectively, with 14 bases between them. Germline V gene lookup returns CDR1 SNHLY and CDR2 FYNNEI. CDR3 length: 15 residues. The CDR3 sequence: CASSEAFSSGNEQYF. CDR3 nucleotide sequence: TGTGCCAGCAGTGAAGCATTCTCTTCAGGAAACGAGCAGTACTTC.

This clone was seen just once. This rearrangement joins TRBV28 to TRBJ2-7; D is uncertain. Germline CDR1 and CDR2: MDHEN and SYDVKM. V shed 5 bases and J shed 1 base, with 9 bases lying between them. CDR3 length equals 13 residues. The CDR3 here is CASSLSPSYEQYF. The CDR3 DNA is TGTGCCAGCAGTCTTTCTCCGTCCTACGAGCAGTACTTC.

The genes are TRBV7-9 and TRBJ2-5, with D perhaps matching TRBD1 (6 bases). The germline V gene encodes CDR1 SEHNR and CDR2 FQNEAQ (reference sequence). V lost 6 bases to trimming and J lost 5 bases, with 16 bases between them. The CDR3 sequence is 14 residues long. The CDR3 reads CASRSRDMRETQYF. The DNA for the CDR3 is TGTGCCAGCAGGTCCCGGGACATGCGGGAGACCCAGTACTTC.

This sequence joins TRBV18 and TRBJ1-5; TRBD1 agrees at 8 bases. Germline values: CDR1 KGHSH, CDR2 LQKENI. This CDR3 region has 16 residues. The junction had 7 bases not matched to a gene; V was cut back by 6 bases and J by 0 bases. The CDR3 reads CASSPTGEYSNQPQHF. The DNA for the CDR3 is TGTGCCAGCTCTCCGACAGGGGAGTATAGCAATCAGCCCCAGCATTTT.

CDR3 sequence reads: CASSPPNRQGYYGYTF. DNA for the CDR3: TGTGCCAGCAGCCCGCCAAACAGACAGGGGTACTATGGCTACACCTTC. J is TRBJ1-2 and V is TRBV14; 8 positions match TRBD1. The V and J ends lost 4 bases and 3 bases, in that order; junction bases with no gene match: 10. CDR3 length: 16 residues. Per the germline V gene, CDR1 is SGHDN and CDR2 is FVKESK.